What follows is one T cell receptor beta chain and its context. How the authors handled the data: Estimation of nucleated cell counts was performed using reference gene primer amplification. Method: immunoSEQ multiplex PCR; TCRdb's copy keeps in-frame clones and lacks some. D and trimming come from the DNA, and the V and J calls and clone size come from that table. The repertoire holds tens of thousands of clones, with about 84% as singletons. Seattle's cohort entered during active infection and was followed longitudinally. The sample originates from a study of blood T cell repertoires in COVID-19. For the study at large: T cells, B-cell-depleted T cells, or PBMCs supplied cDNA or gDNA.

With V trimmed by 5 bases and J by 7 bases, 8 bases remained unmatched. Germline values: CDR1 MNHEY, CDR2 SVGAGI. This CDR3 is built from 14 residues. The TCR originated in a man aged 50 or older with COVID-19, enrolled during active disease. Sequencing input: peripheral blood. This sequence joins TRBV6-5 and TRBJ2-1, with 7 bases lining up with TRBD2. In DNA, the CDR3 is TGTGCCAGCAGTCAATCTAGCGGTAGGAATGAGCAGTTCTTC. This gives the protein CASSQSSGRNEQFF.